This TCR beta chain comes out of a study of control samples from healthy donors and cancer patients. Germline loops: CDR1 MNHEY, CDR2 SVGAGI. V trimming: 2 bases; J trimming: 8 bases; junction bases outside the gene matches: 5. The CDR3 totals 15 residues. Assay used: immunoSEQ multiplex PCR; TCRdb lists only in-frame clones, some missing. Of over 150,000 clones listed, 90% to 95% are singletons. This TCR came from a man aged 40-55 years in good health. V is TRBV6-5 and J is TRBJ2-1; 11 bases line up with TRBD2. The sample taken for sequencing was blood. The CDR3 sequence is CASSYVDSGGDEQFF. The DNA for the CDR3 is TGTGCCAGCAGTTACGTCGATAGCGGGGGGGATGAGCAGTTCTTC.